The T cell receptor beta chain under discussion was sequenced for a study of shared clonotypes between healthy human individuals. Repertoires were generated with immunoSEQ multiplex PCR, while TCRdb's copy carries only in-frame clones and drops some. The profile shows about 580,000 clones, roughly 98% of them singletons. As defined, naive CD8 cells were CD45RO-negative and positively selected for CCR7, with terminally differentiated effector memory CD45RA+ cells excluded. After removal of 1 base from V and 4 bases from J, the junction contained 4 bases not matched to a gene. The length of the CDR3 is 14 residues. CDR1 and CDR2 from the germline V gene are SQVTM and ANQGSEA.

The sample consisted of naive CD8+ T cells sorted from blood. The chain uses TRBV29-1 and TRBJ2-1, with TRBD2 matching over 7 bases. This TCR came from a young man in good health. The CDR3: CSVEGRTRYNEQFF. The DNA for the CDR3 is TGCAGCGTTGAAGGCCGGACTAGATACAATGAGCAGTTCTTC.